The clone carrying this T cell receptor (beta chain) was seen many times. These data come from a study of T-cell reconstitution after alpha-beta-depleted transplantation in children. Researchers prepared the TCRbeta library using unique molecular identifiers, the study reports. TCRdb re-analysed the PCR reads in MiXCR, keeping a single row per CDR3 protein. Seen here are 600,000 to 700,000 distinct CDR3 sequences, approximately 17% observed once, and the top ten hold over 0.95%. The ends lost 5 bases at V and 5 bases at J; junction bases unmatched: 1. The CDR3 spans 13 residues. The input for sequencing was PBMCs from the stem cell graft donor, taken from the stem cell graft. The sequence came from a human donor who donated a stem cell graft to a child with acute myeloid leukemia. This chain connects TRBV12-3 or TRBV12-4 to TRBJ2-5; 11 bases are a match to TRBD1. In DNA, the CDR3 is TGTGCCAGCAGTCGGGACAGGGGGGAGACCCAGTACTTC. Translation: CASSRDRGETQYF.